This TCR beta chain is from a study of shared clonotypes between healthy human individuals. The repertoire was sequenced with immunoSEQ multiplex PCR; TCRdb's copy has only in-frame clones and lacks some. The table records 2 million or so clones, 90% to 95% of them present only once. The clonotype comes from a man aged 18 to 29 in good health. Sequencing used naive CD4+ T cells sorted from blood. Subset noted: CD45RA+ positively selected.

CDR3 bases: TGTGCCATCACTTCCTTAGCGGGAGCAGCGGATACGCAGTATTTT. Protein sequence: CAITSLAGAADTQYF. The rearrangement uses TRBV10-3 and TRBJ2-3, with 9 bases lining up with TRBD2. This CDR3 region has 15 residues. From germline, CDR1 is ENHRY and CDR2 SYGVKD. V was pared by 7 bases and J by 6 bases, with 11 bases of the junction left unmatched.